This T cell receptor (beta chain) was found in a study of blood T cell repertoires in COVID-19 (dated by TCRdb to about 2020). Study-level background: Samples from collaborators originated in the United States, Italy and Spain and spanned both the acute and convalescent phases of COVID-19. HLA class I and class II types, where available, came from metadata supplied by the sample provider rather than from assay-based typing. The prospective study material was composed of cDNA or gDNA derived from T cells, B-cell-depleted T cells, or PBMCs. A freely available public database, intended as a resource for researchers studying the immune response to SARS-CoV-2, is where the repertoires were released. The dataset comprised deeply sampled blood TCRbeta repertoires from subjects exposed to, actively infected with, or recovered from COVID-19. Samples came from the ongoing ImmuneRACE study (first 160 participants) plus 1,254 subjects from 6 global collaborators. A de-identified subject ID, COVID-19 status, age in years and sex were almost always included in the sample metadata. Results and caveats for the whole study, not just this receptor: Clinical and demographic metadata were provided uncurated, with the amount varying by source and participant.

CDR1 and CDR2, per the germline V gene, are SGDLS and YYNGEE. Deletion took 0 bases off V and 5 bases off J, with a span of 11 bases between the germline ends. The CDR3 contains 14 residues, cysteine and phenylalanine counted. Here the CDR3 DNA is all that survives: 42 bases in frame from base 1. About this clone: The target of this receptor is not known. The record has no base qualities; no much larger clone is one base away.

One collaborating source in Seattle enrolled patients during active infection and followed them longitudinally through the course of disease. Collaborating institutions collected whole blood in K2EDTA tubes following their own protocols. For TCRbeta analysis, collaborators shipped samples as frozen whole blood, isolated PBMCs, or DNA extracted from either of those sample types. TCRbeta CDR3 regions were amplified from genomic DNA by means of the immunoSEQ Assay, a bias-controlled multiplex PCR. The authors' analysis ran thus. Nucleated cell counts per sample were estimated from amplification of reference gene primers within the assay. Sequence reads were collapsed and filtered to measure the absolute abundance of every unique TCRbeta CDR3 rearrangement. For each sample, productive Simpson clonality was calculated as the square root of Simpson's diversity index across productive rearrangements. TCRdb stores this immuneACCESS table with in-frame sequences only. Part of the clones is absent; in the studies checked, under half of the shortfall reflects unresolved V genes, and no reason is known for the rest. V and J calls and clone size follow that table, whereas D and trimming were derived from the DNA. This sample is represented by about 360,000 clones; 86% of them were singletons. The top ten hold less than 9% of the sample.

The sequence links TRBV9 to TRBJ2-5; 5 matching bases give a weak D call of TRBD1. Sequenced material: peripheral blood. This clonotype originated in a woman aged 55-70 years with COVID-19, enrolled during active disease. The CDR3 reads CASSVEGDHETQYF. Here is the DNA: TGTGCCAGCAGCGTAGAAGGGGATCACGAGACCCAGTACTTC.